This TCR beta chain was captured in a study of T cell repertoires in cytomegalovirus infection. Study as a whole: Both a matching HLA type and CMV infection were indicated by public TCR beta signatures.

This CDR3 region has 15 residues. V dropped 5 bases and J dropped 4; count of bases not matched to a gene: 8. Per the germline V gene, CDR1 is SGHVS and CDR2 is FNYEAQ. TCRdb re-derived calls from the reads in MiXCR, one entry per CDR3 protein. The sample holds some 680,000 distinct CDR3 sequences, 35% to 45% seen once. Many counts were recorded for this clonotype. Antigen unknown. Study-level points and caveats: Clonotype analysis showed dominance of the ex vivo response by HLA-C-restricted CMV-specific TCR beta clonotypes.

Sequenced sample: PBMCs. The chain links TRBV7-6 to TRBJ2-7; 10 bases align to TRBD2. The receptor was isolated from a human donor in good health (CMV status not recorded). Some clones in this sample may be carry-over from other donors' samples. CDR3 region: CASSESGRASYEQYF. The CDR3, as DNA: TGTGCCAGCAGCGAGAGCGGGAGGGCCTCATACGAGCAGTACTTC.